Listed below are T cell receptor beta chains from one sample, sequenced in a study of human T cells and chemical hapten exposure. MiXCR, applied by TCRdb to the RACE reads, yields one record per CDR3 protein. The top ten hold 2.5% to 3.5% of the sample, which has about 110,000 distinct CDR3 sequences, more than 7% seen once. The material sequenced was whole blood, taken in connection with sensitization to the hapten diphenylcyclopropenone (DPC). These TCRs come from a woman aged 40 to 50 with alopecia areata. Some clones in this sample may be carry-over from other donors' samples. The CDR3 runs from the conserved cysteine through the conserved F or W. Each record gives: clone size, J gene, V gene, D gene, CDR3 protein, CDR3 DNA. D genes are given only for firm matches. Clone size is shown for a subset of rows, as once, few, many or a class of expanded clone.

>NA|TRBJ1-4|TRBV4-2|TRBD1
CASSQETGGIEKLFF
TGTGCCAGCAGCCAGGAGACAGGGGGCATTGAAAAACTGTTTTTT
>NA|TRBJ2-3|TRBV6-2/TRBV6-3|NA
CATQNRGLSSTDTQYF
TGTGCCACCCAGAACCGGGGACTCTCCAGCACAGATACGCAGTATTTT
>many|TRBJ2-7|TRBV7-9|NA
CVSSLEGGAYEQYF
TGTGTCAGCAGCTTAGAGGGCGGAGCTTACGAGCAGTACTTC
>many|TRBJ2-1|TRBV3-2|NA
CASSLQGKGTYNEQFF
TGTGCCAGCAGCCTACAGGGGAAGGGCACCTACAATGAGCAGTTCTTC
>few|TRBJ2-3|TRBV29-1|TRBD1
CSVLLTTGSQYF
TGCAGCGTCCTACTGACGACAGGGTCGCAGTATTTT
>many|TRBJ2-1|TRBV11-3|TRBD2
CASSLEARGAFEQFF
TGTGCCAGCAGCTTAGAAGCGCGGGGGGCTTTTGAGCAGTTCTTC
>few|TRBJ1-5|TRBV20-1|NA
CSAPGVRNQPQHF
TGCAGTGCTCCCGGGGTACGGAATCAGCCCCAGCATTTT
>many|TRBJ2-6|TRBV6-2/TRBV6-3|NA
CASSRDGGSGANVLTF
TGTGCCAGCAGCAGAGATGGGGGTTCTGGGGCCAACGTCCTGACTTTC
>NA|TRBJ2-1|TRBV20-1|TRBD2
CSARRPTSGYPNEQFF
TGCAGTGCTAGACGCCCCACTAGCGGTTACCCCAATGAGCAGTTCTTC
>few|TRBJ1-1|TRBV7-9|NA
CASCEGGATEAFF
TGTGCCAGCTGTGAGGGAGGGGCCACTGAAGCTTTCTTT
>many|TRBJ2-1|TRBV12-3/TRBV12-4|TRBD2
CASSLELAGYNEQFF
TGTGCCAGCAGTTTAGAATTAGCGGGATACAATGAGCAGTTCTTC
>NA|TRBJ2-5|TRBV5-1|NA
CASSTALAQETQYF
TGCGCCAGCAGCACGGCACTAGCCCAAGAGACCCAGTACTTC
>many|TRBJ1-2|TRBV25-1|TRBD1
CASSDPGQSDSCGYTF
TGTGCCAGCAGTGACCCGGGACAGTCGGATTCCTGTGGCTACACCTTC
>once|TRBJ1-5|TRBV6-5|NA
CASSYTSNQPQHF
TGTGCCAGCAGTTACACGAGCAATCAGCCCCAGCATTTT
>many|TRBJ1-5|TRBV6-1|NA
CASSYDGGRDQPQHF
TGTGCCAGCAGCTACGACGGGGGCAGGGACCAGCCCCAGCATTTT
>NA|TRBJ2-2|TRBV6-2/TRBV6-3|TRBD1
CASSWTGGANTGELFF
TGTGCCAGCAGTTGGACAGGGGGCGCTAACACCGGGGAGCTGTTTTTT